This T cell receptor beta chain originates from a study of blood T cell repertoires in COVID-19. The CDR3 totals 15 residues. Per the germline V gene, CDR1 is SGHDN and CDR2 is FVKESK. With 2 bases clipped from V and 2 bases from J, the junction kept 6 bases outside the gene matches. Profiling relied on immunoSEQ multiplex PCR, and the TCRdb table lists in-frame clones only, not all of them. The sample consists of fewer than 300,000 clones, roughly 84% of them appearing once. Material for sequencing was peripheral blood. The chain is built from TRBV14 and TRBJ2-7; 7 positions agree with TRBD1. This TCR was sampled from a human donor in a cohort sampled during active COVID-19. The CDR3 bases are TGTGCCAGCAGCCAAATCCGGGACAGACCCTACGAGCAGTACTTC. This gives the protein CASSQIRDRPYEQYF.